The present TCR beta chain was sequenced within a study of beta chain features in type 1 diabetes. Study-level points and caveats: Within each of all four CD4+ subsets, Type 1 diabetes patients had TCRB CDR3s that were moderately but significantly shorter.

Worth noting for this clone: The antigen remains undetermined.

Of the isolated RNA, all was reverse transcribed, and so the sequenced material was expressed TCRB transcripts. TCRdb's copy holds only in-frame clones and misses some; the assay was immunoSEQ multiplex PCR. The sample records some 270,000 clones, roughly 11% being singletons. CDR1 and CDR2 (germline): SGHNT, YYREEE (reference sequence). The CDR3 consists of 13 residues. The V end was cut by 1 base, the J end by 0 bases, with 3 bases between. Sequencing was carried out using naive CD4+ T cells from blood. This clonotype was obtained from a man aged 30-40 years with type 1 diabetes. The chain links TRBV5-4 to TRBJ2-3; D not certain. The CDR3 sequence is CASSLPSTDTQYF. The CDR3 region has the DNA TGTGCCAGCAGCTTGCCTAGCACAGATACGCAGTATTTT. The whole variable domain, remainder taken from reference TRBV5-4 and TRBJ2-3, is ETGVTQSPTHLIKTRGQQVTLRCSSQSGHNTVSWYQQALGQGPQFIFQYYREEENGRGNFPPRFSGLQFPNYSSELNVNALELDDSALYLCASSLPSTDTQYFGPGTRLTVL.